This entry concerns a single T cell receptor beta chain. The antigen this receptor binds is unknown. Base quality data are lacking; no much larger clone is found one base away. This sample is part of a study of blood T cell repertoires in COVID-19 (TCRdb year 2020). Regarding the study in general: ImmuneRACE Cohort 3 recovered participants were defined by two consecutive negative NP/OP PCR tests, healthcare professional clearance, or symptom resolution. Collaborator samples came from the United States, Italy and Spain and covered acute and convalescent phases of COVID-19. The prospective study material was composed of cDNA or gDNA derived from T cells, B-cell-depleted T cells, or PBMCs. The dataset comprised deeply sampled blood TCRbeta repertoires from subjects exposed to, actively infected with, or recovered from COVID-19. The repertoires were released in a freely available public database intended as a resource for research on the immune response to SARS-CoV-2. Samples came from the ongoing ImmuneRACE study (first 160 participants) plus 1,254 subjects from 6 global collaborators. Nearly every sample came with metadata listing a de-identified subject ID, COVID-19 status, age in years and sex. HLA class I and class II types, where available, came from metadata supplied by the sample provider rather than from assay-based typing. Beyond this particular receptor, the publication reports: How much clinical and demographic metadata was included differed by source and by participant, and the metadata was provided uncurated.

The immunoSEQ Assay, a bias-controlled multiplex PCR, was used to amplify TCRbeta CDR3 regions from genomic DNA. As for the original processing: Nucleated cell counts per sample were estimated from amplification of reference gene primers within the assay. To quantify the absolute abundance of each unique TCRbeta CDR3 rearrangement, sequence reads were collapsed and filtered. For each sample, productive Simpson clonality was calculated as the square root of Simpson's diversity index over productive rearrangements. In TCRdb, the immuneACCESS table is reduced to in-frame sequences with V and J assigned. These tables do not hold every clone; where another copy was compared, an unresolved V gene accounts for under half, and the others remain unexplained. V, J and clone size were drawn from that table, and D and trimming were deduced from the DNA. The table for this sample lists a few hundred thousand clones; approximately 89% of them were counted only once. Around 2% of the sample rests with the top ten.

Participants in the prospective study were enrolled through a virtual design, were aged 18 to 89 years, and lived in 20 to 30 United States geographic areas. In the prospective study, participants were assigned to cohorts based on the clinical history participants reported in a screening survey and a study questionnaire. Mobile phlebotomists in the prospective study collected whole blood, serum and a nasopharyngeal or oropharyngeal swab from every participant. Prospective study participants could optionally give additional blood draws and questionnaires over an approximately two-month period. Prospective study blood samples were shipped either frozen or at room temperature before DNA extraction. This sequence was found in a man in his forties in a cohort exposed to, infected with or recovered from COVID-19 (not recorded which). Sample: PBMCs or T cells enriched from blood (not recorded which).

The CDR3 here reads CASSELTAGELFF. The DNA sequence reads TGCGCCAGCAGTGAGCTAACAGCCGGGGAGCTGTTTTTT. The V and J segments used are TRBV10-1 and TRBJ2-2; no D gene is confidently identified. Between the V and J ends, shortened by 2 bases and 6 bases respectively, the junction contains 7 bases. From the cysteine through the phenylalanine, the CDR3 covers 13 amino acids. The entry retains the CDR3 DNA only, 39 bases that are in frame from base 1. CDR1 and CDR2 are drawn from the germline V gene (reference sequence): WNHNN, SYGVQD.